This is a list of T cell receptor beta chains from one sample in a study of CD4 T cells in relation to SARS-CoV-2 and coronaviruses. For these receptors, no antigen is known. Profiled with immunoSEQ multiplex PCR; TCRdb holds only in-frame clones, not every one. The data show 22,000 or so clones, just under 70% seen once. The sample comprised CD4+ T cells from PBMCs, cultured in vitro. The receptors shown here come from a human donor in good health. Both conserved end residues are part of each CDR3. Fields, in order: V gene, D gene, clone size, J gene, CDR3 DNA, CDR3 protein. A D gene is named only where the DNA matches it firmly. Expanded clones are given a class, and other clones once, few, many or no size at all.

TRBV2	NA	NA	TRBJ2-1	TGTGCCAGCAGTCAGGAACTCGGGGCTAATGAGCAGTTCTTC	CASSQELGANEQFF
TRBV6-2/TRBV6-3	NA	NA	TRBJ2-5	TGTGCCAGCACCCCTTTTTCGGCGGGGCCATACTCGTACCAAGAGACCCAGTACTTC	CASTPFSAGPYSYQETQYF
TRBV25-1	NA	NA	TRBJ2-2	TGTGCCAGCAGTGAACACGTCTTGGGGGGGCTGTTTTTT	CASSEHVLGGLFF
TRBV6-5	NA	NA	TRBJ2-7	TGTGCCAGCAGTTACTCATCCGCAGAGGAGAGCGAGCAGTACTTC	CASSYSSAEESEQYF
TRBV7-3	NA	NA	TRBJ2-2	TGTGCCAGCAGCTTAGCGGGGAACACCGGGGAGCTGTTTTTT	CASSLAGNTGELFF
TRBV27	NA	NA	TRBJ2-7	TGTGCCAGCAGCCGACAGGACCGCACCTACGAGCAGTACTTC	CASSRQDRTYEQYF
TRBV27	NA	NA	TRBJ1-1	TGTGCCAGCAGCTCGGATACGGGAGGTGAAGCTTTCTTT	CASSSDTGGEAFF
TRBV19	TRBD2	NA	TRBJ2-1	TGTGCCAGTAGTATTACTAGCGGGGGAACTGGCAACAATGAGCAGTTCTTC	CASSITSGGTGNNEQFF
TRBV3-1/TRBV3-2	NA	NA	TRBJ2-7	TGTGCCAGCAGCCGACCAAAAAGCTACGAGCAGTACTTC	CASSRPKSYEQYF
TRBV10-2	TRBD1	NA	TRBJ1-1	TGCGCCAGCCGGGACAGGGGACAAATGGGGGGCACTGAAGCTTTCTTT	CASRDRGQMGGTEAFF
TRBV19	NA	once	TRBJ2-1	TGTGCCAGTAGTCGCAGAGACGGGACCTCCTACAATGAGCAGTTCTTC	CASSRRDGTSYNEQFF
TRBV6-2/TRBV6-3	NA	few	TRBJ1-5	TGTGCCAGCAGTGACAGACGGGCGAGCAATCAGCCCCAGCATTTT	CASSDRRASNQPQHF
TRBV19	TRBD1	few	TRBJ2-7	TGTGCCAGTACCCCAGGGACAGGAGCCTACGAGCAGTACTTC	CASTPGTGAYEQYF
TRBV18	TRBD1	NA	TRBJ2-1	TGTGCCAGCTCGCCTACACGGGTGTACTCCGGGACAGGGGACAACAATGAGCAGTTCTTC	CASSPTRVYSGTGDNNEQFF
TRBV7-2	NA	NA	TRBJ2-5	TGTGCCAGCAGCTTCAACAGCCAAGAGACCCAGTACTTC	CASSFNSQETQYF
TRBV4-1	TRBD2	NA	TRBJ2-7	TGCGCCAGCAGCCCCCGGGACATAGGACTAGCGGAGTCCTACGAGCAGTACTTC	CASSPRDIGLAESYEQYF
TRBV29-1	NA	NA	TRBJ2-3	TGCAGCGTGGGTGTGGGGGACCCAAAAGATACGCAGTATTTT	CSVGVGDPKDTQYF
TRBV9	NA	NA	TRBJ1-3	TGTGCCAGCAGCGTAGGGATCGGGAGCCTTGGAAACACCATATATTTT	CASSVGIGSLGNTIYF
TRBV7-3	NA	NA	TRBJ1-2	TGTGCCAGCAGCTCACCGGGGCTTGAGGATGGCTACACCTTC	CASSSPGLEDGYTF
TRBV18	NA	NA	TRBJ2-5	TGTGCCAGCCGCGAGGGGGAAGGGGTCCAAGAGACCCAGTACTTC	CASREGEGVQETQYF
TRBV6-1	NA	NA	TRBJ1-3	TGTGCCAGCAGTGAGGGGACCCGTGGCACCATATATTTT	CASSEGTRGTIYF
TRBV19	NA	few	TRBJ1-6	TGTGCCAGTAGGAACCAGGGGAATTCACCCCTCCACTTT	CASRNQGNSPLHF
TRBV6-5	NA	NA	TRBJ1-3	TGTGCCAGCAGCCGCCAGGCCACCTCTGGAAACACCATATATTTT	CASSRQATSGNTIYF
TRBV6-1	NA	NA	TRBJ2-1	TGTGCCAGCAGTGAAGCGGGCATCTACAATGAGCAGTTCTTC	CASSEAGIYNEQFF
TRBV10-3	TRBD1	NA	TRBJ1-1	TGTGCCATCATTGAACAGGGGGCCTCCGAAGCTTTCTTT	CAIIEQGASEAFF
TRBV6-5	NA	NA	TRBJ2-3	TGTGCCAGCAGTTACTCGAGAGTCTTCACAGATACGCAGTATTTT	CASSYSRVFTDTQYF
TRBV10-3	NA	NA	TRBJ2-7	TGTGCCATCAGTGAGTTAGCGTCCAACTACGAGCAGTACTTC	CAISELASNYEQYF
TRBV18	NA	once	TRBJ2-3	TGTGCCAGCTCACCACCTTATCCCGGACAGTTAGATACGCAGTATTTT	CASSPPYPGQLDTQYF
TRBV19	NA	NA	TRBJ1-1	TGTGCCAGTACCGGGGGGGGTTGGAACACTGAAGCTTTCTTT	CASTGGGWNTEAFF
TRBV12-5	NA	few	TRBJ1-1	TGTGCTAGTGGTTCAGTCGGCCGGGCTGAAGCTTTCTTT	CASGSVGRAEAFF
TRBV6-5	NA	NA	TRBJ1-2	TGTGCCAGCAGTCACCCTTCGAGAGGCTACACCTTC	CASSHPSRGYTF
TRBV6-5	NA	NA	TRBJ2-7	TGTGCCAGCAGCCGTGATCGGGAGCAGTACTTC	CASSRDREQYF
TRBV19	TRBD1	NA	TRBJ1-3	TGTGCCAGTAGAGGGACAGGGCCCTACACCATATATTTT	CASRGTGPYTIYF
TRBV4-2	NA	NA	TRBJ2-3	TGTGCCAGCAGCCAAGTGATGCGGGGATCTGCAGATACGCAGTATTTT	CASSQVMRGSADTQYF
TRBV6-5	NA	NA	TRBJ1-5	TGTGCCAGCAGGATTGACCCCGATGGGGAGCCCCAGCATTTT	CASRIDPDGEPQHF
TRBV18	NA	NA	TRBJ2-7	TGTGCCAGCTCCCAGAATCCGGGCTACGAGCAGTACTTC	CASSQNPGYEQYF
TRBV3-1/TRBV3-2	NA	NA	TRBJ1-1	TGTGCCAGCAGCCAAGTTGGGGCGGACACTGAAGCTTTCTTT	CASSQVGADTEAFF
TRBV2	NA	NA	TRBJ2-2	TGTGCCAGCAGTGAGTTCCCCGGGGAGCTGTTTTTT	CASSEFPGELFF
TRBV6-5	NA	NA	TRBJ1-1	TGTGCCAGCGGCCGCGATACCACGGGCACTGAAGCTTTCTTT	CASGRDTTGTEAFF
TRBV9	NA	NA	TRBJ1-5	TGTGCCAGCAGCGTAGGGGGACCCAATCAGCCCCAGCATTTT	CASSVGGPNQPQHF
TRBV4-3	NA	NA	TRBJ2-7	TGCGCCAGCAGCCAAGATTACCGGGGGATCTACGAGCAGTACTTC	CASSQDYRGIYEQYF
TRBV3-1/TRBV3-2	NA	few	TRBJ1-4	TGTGCCAGCAGCCCATCGGGGAACCTTAAACTGTTTTTT	CASSPSGNLKLFF
TRBV29-1	NA	once	TRBJ1-1	TGCAGCGTTGAACGCGCGATAACTGAAGCTTTCTTT	CSVERAITEAFF
TRBV7-9	TRBD2	NA	TRBJ2-1	TGTGCCAGCAGCTTAGAAGGGCTAGCGGGAGTTGAGCAGTTCTTC	CASSLEGLAGVEQFF
TRBV27	TRBD2	NA	TRBJ2-5	TGTGCCAGCAGTCGCGCACTAGCGGGGGGCAAGTACCAAGAGACCCAGTACTTC	CASSRALAGGKYQETQYF
TRBV10-3	NA	NA	TRBJ2-5	TGTGCCATCAGTGAGTCGAATGGCCTACCGGGGACCCAGTACTTC	CAISESNGLPGTQYF
TRBV7-9	TRBD1	NA	TRBJ2-7	TGTGCCAGCAGCTTAGTCCTGACAGGGGGCACCTACGAGCAGTACTTC	CASSLVLTGGTYEQYF
TRBV7-9	NA	NA	TRBJ1-2	TGTGCCAGCAGTAACAGGGACCCTGGCTACACCTTC	CASSNRDPGYTF
TRBV5-1	NA	NA	TRBJ2-7	TGCGCCAGCAGCCGGGACTCCTACGAGCAGTACTTC	CASSRDSYEQYF
TRBV12-5	NA	NA	TRBJ2-1	TGTGCTAGTGGTTTGGTGGTCTCCTACAATGAGCAGTTCTTC	CASGLVVSYNEQFF
TRBV5-1	NA	NA	TRBJ2-7	TGCGCCAGCAGCTTTCGGCAGCGGGACGAGCAGTACTTC	CASSFRQRDEQYF
TRBV11-2	TRBD1	NA	TRBJ1-1	TGTGCCAGCAGCTTGGACAGGGGGCCTCTGGGGACTGAAGCTTTCTTT	CASSLDRGPLGTEAFF
TRBV3-1/TRBV3-2	TRBD1	NA	TRBJ1-2	TGTGCCAGCAGCCAAGCGTTGGGACAGGGGTTCGGCTACACCTTC	CASSQALGQGFGYTF
TRBV6-5	TRBD1	NA	TRBJ1-1	TGTGCCAGCAGTTTAAACCTACAGGGGGACACTGAAGCTTTCTTT	CASSLNLQGDTEAFF